What follows are 6 T cell receptor beta chains derived from one specimen sequenced in a study of cytotoxic CD8 clonotypes in ibrutinib-treated CLL. Data came from immunoSEQ multiplex PCR; TCRdb stores just in-frame clones and leaves some out. This table has about 50,000 clones, around four fifths appearing once. Sequences were derived from PBMCs, sampled after 24 months of ibrutinib treatment. The receptors shown here come from a human donor with chronic lymphocytic leukemia.

The chain carries TRBV27 and TRBJ2-3, with a tentative D call TRBD1 (5 bases). The V and J ends lost 4 bases and 8 bases respectively, with 16 bases between them. The CDR3 loop spans 14 amino acids. CDR1 and CDR2 (germline): MNHEY, SMNVEV (reference sequence). The CDR3 region is CASSSLRQGGTQYF. In nucleotides, the CDR3 is TGTGCCAGCAGTTCTCTTCGGCAGGGTGGTACGCAGTATTTT.

The chain carries TRBV10-2 and TRBJ2-7; 10 bases map to TRBD1. V shed 6 bases, J shed 4 bases, and the junction held 12 bases outside the gene matches. CDR1 WSHSY and CDR2 SAAADI come from the germline V gene. The CDR3 is 16 amino acids. CDR3 sequence reads: CASREHSGQGKYEQYF. The CDR3 nucleotides read TGCGCCAGCAGGGAACATTCGGGACAGGGGAAATACGAGCAGTACTTC.

Only one count was recorded for this clone. This chain links TRBV6-1 with TRBJ2-5, with D hard to call. The length of the CDR3 is 12 residues. V lost 5 bases and J 4 bases, leaving 8 bases between the germline ends. From germline, CDR1 is MNHNS and CDR2 SASEGT. The CDR3 reads CASSPIAETQYF. CDR3 DNA sequence: TGTGCCAGCAGTCCGATCGCAGAGACCCAGTACTTC.

The CDR3 DNA reads TGCGCCAGCAGTGAGGCCCCGACAGGGGATGGCTACACCTTC. It codes for CASSEAPTGDGYTF. The chain combines TRBV10-2 with TRBJ1-2; 8 nucleotides line up with TRBD1. The CDR3 consists of 14 residues. In germline, CDR1 is WSHSY, CDR2 SAAADI. The trim removed 2 bases at V and 6 bases at J, leaving 5 bases unmatched.

This rearrangement joins TRBV20-1 to TRBJ1-4; D gene uncertain. The CDR3 covers 11 residues. Trimming removed 4 bases from V and 8 bases from J, with 8 bases in between. Germline-derived CDR1 and CDR2 are DFQATT and SNEGSKA (reference sequence). CDR3 residues: CSATSEEKLFF. The CDR3 DNA follows: TGCAGTGCTACCAGTGAAGAAAAACTGTTTTTT.

The count of this clone is one. V usage is TRBV9 and J usage is TRBJ2-2; TRBD1 might be the D (5 bases). This CDR3 is 15 amino acids long. In germline, CDR1 is SGDLS, CDR2 YYNGEE. V dropped 2 bases and J dropped 3 bases, with 11 bases sitting between them. In nucleotides, the CDR3 is TGTGCCAGCAGCGTTCAACAGGTGGACACCGGGGAGCTGTTTTTT. Its translation is CASSVQQVDTGELFF. Using reference TRBV9 and TRBJ2-2 for the parts outside the CDR3, the full variable domain is DSGVTQTPKHLITATGQRVTLRCSPRSGDLSVYWYQQSLDQGLQFLIQYYNGEERAKGNILERFSAQQFPDLHSELNLSSLELGDSALYFCASSVQQVDTGELFFGEGSRLTVL.